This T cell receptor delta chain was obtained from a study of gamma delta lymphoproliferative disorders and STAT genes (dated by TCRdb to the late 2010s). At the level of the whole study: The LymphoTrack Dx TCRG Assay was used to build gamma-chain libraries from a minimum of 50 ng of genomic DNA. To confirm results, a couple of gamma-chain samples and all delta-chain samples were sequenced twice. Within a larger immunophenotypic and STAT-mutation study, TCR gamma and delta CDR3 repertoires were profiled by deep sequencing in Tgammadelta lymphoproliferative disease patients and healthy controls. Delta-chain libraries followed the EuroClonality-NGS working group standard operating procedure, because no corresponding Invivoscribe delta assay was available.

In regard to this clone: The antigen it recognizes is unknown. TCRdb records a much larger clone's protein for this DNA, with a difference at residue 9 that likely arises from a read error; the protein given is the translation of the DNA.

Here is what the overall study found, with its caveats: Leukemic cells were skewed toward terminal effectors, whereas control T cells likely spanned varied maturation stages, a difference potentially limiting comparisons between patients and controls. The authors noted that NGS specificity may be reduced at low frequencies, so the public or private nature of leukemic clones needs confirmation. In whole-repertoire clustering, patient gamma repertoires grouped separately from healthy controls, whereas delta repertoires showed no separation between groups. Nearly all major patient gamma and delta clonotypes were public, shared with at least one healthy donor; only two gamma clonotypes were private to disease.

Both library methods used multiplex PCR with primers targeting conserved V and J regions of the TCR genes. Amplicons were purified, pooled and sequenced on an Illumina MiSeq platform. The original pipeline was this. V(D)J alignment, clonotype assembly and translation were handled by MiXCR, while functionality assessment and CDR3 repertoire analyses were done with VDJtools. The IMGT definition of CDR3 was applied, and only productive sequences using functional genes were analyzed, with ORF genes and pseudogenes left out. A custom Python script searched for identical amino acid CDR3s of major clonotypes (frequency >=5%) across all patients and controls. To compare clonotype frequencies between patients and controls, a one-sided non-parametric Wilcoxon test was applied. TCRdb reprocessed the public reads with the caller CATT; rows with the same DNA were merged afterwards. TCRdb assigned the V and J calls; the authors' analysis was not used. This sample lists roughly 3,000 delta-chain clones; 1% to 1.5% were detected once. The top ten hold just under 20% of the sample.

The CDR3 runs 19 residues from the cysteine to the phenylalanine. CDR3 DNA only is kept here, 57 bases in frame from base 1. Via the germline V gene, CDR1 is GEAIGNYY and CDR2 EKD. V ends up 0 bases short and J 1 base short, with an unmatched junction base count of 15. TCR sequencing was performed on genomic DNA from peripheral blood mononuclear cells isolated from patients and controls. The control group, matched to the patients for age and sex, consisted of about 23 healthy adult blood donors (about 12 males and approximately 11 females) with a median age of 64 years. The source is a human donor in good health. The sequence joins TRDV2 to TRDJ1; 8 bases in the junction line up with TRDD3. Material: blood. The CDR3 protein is CACDTVGPEGYGGTDKLIF. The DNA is TGTGCCTGTGACACCGTGGGACCTGAGGGATACGGGGGCACCGATAAACTCATCTTT.